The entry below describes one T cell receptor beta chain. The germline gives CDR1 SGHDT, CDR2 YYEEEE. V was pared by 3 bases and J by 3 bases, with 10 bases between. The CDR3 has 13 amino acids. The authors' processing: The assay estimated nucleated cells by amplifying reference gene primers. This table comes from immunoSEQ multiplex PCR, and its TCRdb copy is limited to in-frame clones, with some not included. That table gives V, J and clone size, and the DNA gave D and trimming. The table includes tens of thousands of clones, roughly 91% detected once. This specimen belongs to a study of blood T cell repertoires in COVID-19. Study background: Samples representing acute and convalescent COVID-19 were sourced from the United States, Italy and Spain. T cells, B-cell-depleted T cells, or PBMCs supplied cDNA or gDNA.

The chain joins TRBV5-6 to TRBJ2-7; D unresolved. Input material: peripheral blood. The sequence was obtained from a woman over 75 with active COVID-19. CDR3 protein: CASSWPRVYEQYF. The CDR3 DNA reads TGTGCCAGCAGCTGGCCCCGGGTCTACGAGCAGTACTTC.